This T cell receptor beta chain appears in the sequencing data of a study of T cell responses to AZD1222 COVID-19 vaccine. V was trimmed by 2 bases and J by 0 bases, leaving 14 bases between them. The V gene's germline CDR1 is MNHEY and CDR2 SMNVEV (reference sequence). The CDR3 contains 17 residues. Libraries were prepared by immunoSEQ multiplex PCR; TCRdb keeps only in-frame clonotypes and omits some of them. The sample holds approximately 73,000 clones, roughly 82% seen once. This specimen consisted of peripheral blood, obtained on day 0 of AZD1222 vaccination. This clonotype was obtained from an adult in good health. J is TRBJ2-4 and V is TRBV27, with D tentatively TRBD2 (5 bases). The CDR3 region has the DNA TGTGCCAGCAGTTTAGATCCGGGGAACCTAGCCAAAAACATTCAGTACTTC. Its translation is CASSLDPGNLAKNIQYF.